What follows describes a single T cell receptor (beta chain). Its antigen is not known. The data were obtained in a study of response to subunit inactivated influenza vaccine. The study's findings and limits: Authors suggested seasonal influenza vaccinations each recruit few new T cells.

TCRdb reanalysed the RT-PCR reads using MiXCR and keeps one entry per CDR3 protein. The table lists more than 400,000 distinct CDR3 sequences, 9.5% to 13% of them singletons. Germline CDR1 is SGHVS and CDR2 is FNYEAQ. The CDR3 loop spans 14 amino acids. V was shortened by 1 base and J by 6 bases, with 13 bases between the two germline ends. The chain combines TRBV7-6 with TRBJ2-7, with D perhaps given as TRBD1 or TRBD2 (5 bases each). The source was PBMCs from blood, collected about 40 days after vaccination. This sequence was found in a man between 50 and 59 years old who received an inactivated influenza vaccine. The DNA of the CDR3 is TGTGCCAGCAGCTTAGGTGGCCGAGGGGCCGAGCAGTACTTC. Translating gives CASSLGGRGAEQYF.